This T cell receptor beta chain was sequenced for a study of blood T cell repertoires in COVID-19. The overall study: Samples came from the United States, Italy and Spain, spanning acute and convalescent COVID-19. The cDNA or gDNA used as material had been derived from T cells, B-cell-depleted T cells, or PBMCs.

How the authors handled the data: Amplification with reference gene primers provided the estimates of nucleated cell counts. Measured with immunoSEQ multiplex PCR; TCRdb has only the in-frame clones, and not every one. That table is the source of V, J and clone size, and D and trimming were worked out from the DNA. The sample has about 130,000 clones, about 79% seen once; the top ten hold 30% to 45%. Germline CDR1 is LGHDT and CDR2 is YNNKEL (reference sequence). Between the trimmed V and J ends, which lost 3 bases and 8 bases, there was a span of 19 bases. CDR3 size: 15 residues. V usage is TRBV3-1 (or the pseudogene TRBV3-2) and J usage is TRBJ1-2; the D is unclear. This sequence was found in a man aged 40-49 years with active or convalescent COVID-19. The sample comprised peripheral blood. CDR3 sequence reads: CASSQQGGGPGGYTF. Here the CDR3 DNA reads TGTGCCAGCAGCCAGCAAGGAGGAGGGCCGGGAGGCTACACCTTC.